The 17 T cell receptor beta chains in this list originate from one sample, sequenced in a study of beta chain features in type 1 diabetes. Reverse transcription of all isolated RNA meant that expressed TCRB transcripts were sequenced. Profiled with immunoSEQ multiplex PCR; TCRdb holds only in-frame clones, not every one. This repertoire shows about half a million clones, around 10% found once; its top ten account for approximately 0.05%. Input material: naive CD4+ T cells from blood. These receptor sequences come from a woman aged 18-29 years in good health.

The chain is built from TRBV7-2 and TRBJ2-1, with D possibly being TRBD2 (5 bases). CDR1 is SGHTA and CDR2 is FQGNSA in the germline V gene. The CDR3 has 16 amino acids. V was clipped by 0 bases and J by 3 bases, with 12 bases between them. DNA of the CDR3: TGTGCCAGCAGCTTAGCGTTCCAGCGGTACTACAATGAGCAGTTCTTC. Translating gives CASSLAFQRYYNEQFF.

The chain joins TRBV7-2 to TRBJ1-2; 9 nucleotides line up with TRBD1. This CDR3 spans 16 amino acids. The V and J ends lost 2 bases and 3 bases, in that order; junction bases with no gene match: 7. Germline V gene data show CDR1 as SGHTA and CDR2 as FQGNSA. This chain's CDR3 is CASSLLFTGGDYGYTF. CDR3 nucleotide sequence: TGTGCCAGCAGCTTATTGTTTACAGGGGGCGACTATGGCTACACCTTC. Variable domain in full (rest from reference TRBV7-2 and TRBJ1-2): GAGVSQSPSNKVTEKGKDVELRCDPISGHTALYWYRQSLGQGLEFLIYFQGNSAPDKSGLPSDRFSAERTGGSVSTLTIQRTQQEDSAVYLCASSLLFTGGDYGYTFGSGTRLTVV.

This clone was seen a handful of times. The gene calls are TRBV30 and TRBJ2-2; the D is unclear. The CDR3 sequence is 14 residues long. Deletions cut 3 bases from V and 7 bases from J, with 15 bases between. From germline, CDR1 is GTSNPN and CDR2 SVGIG (reference sequence). The CDR3 DNA is TGTGCCTGGAGCGACCTAAGAGGCAGCGGGGAGCTGTTTTTT. Its protein is CAWSDLRGSGELFF.

This clone was detected only a few times. The chain carries TRBV9 and TRBJ2-1; unclear D gene. The CDR3 covers 16 residues. V was clipped by 1 base and J by 3 bases, with 14 bases between them. The germline V gene encodes CDR1 SGDLS and CDR2 YYNGEE. The CDR3 sequence is CASSVSPKIDYNEQFF. CDR3 coding DNA: TGTGCCAGCAGCGTATCCCCAAAAATCGACTACAATGAGCAGTTCTTC.

In its sample, this clone was seen a few times. J is TRBJ2-4 and V is TRBV7-9, with D tentatively TRBD2 (5 bases). The CDR3 runs 14 residues. Trimming stripped 3 bases from V and 2 bases from J, with 8 bases between. The germline V gene encodes CDR1 SEHNR and CDR2 FQNEAQ (reference sequence). CDR3 in amino acids: CASSLRESKNIQYF. The CDR3 nucleotides read TGTGCCAGCAGCTTGAGGGAGTCCAAAAACATTCAGTACTTC.

The sample holds a few counts of this clone. V and J are TRBV29-1 and TRBJ1-1; D gene unclear. The germline CDR1 and CDR2 sequences are SQVTM and ANQGSEA. The V end was cut by 5 bases, the J end by 1 base, with 8 bases between. The CDR3 contains 12 residues. The CDR3 sequence: CSVRRANTEAFF. CDR3 in DNA: TGCAGCGTTCGCCGTGCGAACACTGAAGCTTTCTTT. Full variable domain (outside the CDR3, taken from reference TRBV29-1 and TRBJ1-1): SAVISQKPSRDICQRGTSLTIQCQVDSQVTMMFWYRQQPGQSLTLIATANQGSEATYESGFVIDKFPISRPNLTFSTLTVSNMSPEDSSIYLCSVRRANTEAFFGQGTRLTVV.

There are a few counts of this clone. The J gene is TRBJ1-2, the V gene TRBV4-3; 7 bases line up with TRBD1. The V gene's germline CDR1 is LGHNA and CDR2 YSLEER. V was pared by 5 bases and J by 7 bases, with 13 bases of the junction left unmatched. CDR3 length: 15 amino acids. CDR3 DNA sequence: TGCGCCAGCAGCACACAAGGACAGGCACAGGGTGGCTACACCTTC. Translated, it gives CASSTQGQAQGGYTF.

The chain recombines TRBV5-1 with TRBJ2-7; perhaps D is TRBD1 or TRBD2 (5 bases each). V was clipped by 0 bases and J by 3 bases, with 10 bases between them. The CDR3 totals 14 residues. Germline-derived CDR1 and CDR2 are SGHRS and YFSETQ. CDR3 DNA: TGCGCCAGCAGCTTGGATAGTGGGGGCTACGAGCAGTACGTC. It specifies CASSLDSGGYEQYV.

V gene TRBV29-1 combines with J gene TRBJ1-4, with no clear D. Looked up from germline, CDR1 is SQVTM and CDR2 is ANQGSEA. This CDR3 is built from 12 residues. Trimming cost V 5 bases and J 7 bases, with 11 bases left between them. This CDR3 is CSVTEGFEKLFF. The CDR3 nucleotides read TGCAGCGTTACAGAGGGTTTTGAAAAACTGTTTTTT.

CDR3 coding DNA: TGTGCCACCAGCAGCCCGAGCGGGGCTCGTACAGATACGCAGTATTTT. This codes for CATSSPSGARTDTQYF. The chain uses TRBV15 and TRBJ2-3; 7 bases fit TRBD2. The germline V gene encodes CDR1 LNHNV and CDR2 YYDKDF (reference sequence). The CDR3 loop spans 16 amino acids. V shed 3 bases, J shed 3 bases, and the junction held 9 bases outside the gene matches.

This clone turned up a few times. V gene TRBV4-1 combines with J gene TRBJ2-1, with 9 bases lining up with TRBD1. This CDR3 spans 15 amino acids. V lost 4 bases and J lost 5; bases outside the gene matches: 6. Germline V gives CDR1 MGHRA, CDR2 YSYEKL. The CDR3 DNA reads as TGCGCCAGCAGCCGAGGGGACAGGGTGAACAATGAGCAGTTCTTC. Amino acids: CASSRGDRVNNEQFF.

This clone has a handful of counts. The V call is TRBV7-2, the J call TRBJ1-6; 7 bases match TRBD1. V lost 0 bases, J lost 10 bases, and 9 bases stayed unmatched. Germline V gives CDR1 SGHTA, CDR2 FQGNSA. CDR3 size: 16 residues. CDR3 coding DNA: TGTGCCAGCAGCTTAGCAGGGGGACAGCTAAAATCACCCCTCCACTTT. Translating it yields CASSLAGGQLKSPLHF.

This clone was seen only a few times. The chain links TRBV7-9 to TRBJ1-1; D is unclear. CDR1 is SEHNR, CDR2 FQNEAQ, per germline (reference sequence). Between the trimmed V and J ends, which lost 2 bases and 8 bases, there was a span of 9 bases. CDR3 length equals 12 residues. CDR3 in DNA: TGTGCCAGCAGCTTAAGTCAACTGGAAGCTTTCTTT. Protein: CASSLSQLEAFF.

This clone was seen only a few times. V usage is TRBV5-1 and J usage is TRBJ2-1; 14 nucleotides agree with TRBD2. CDR1 SGHRS and CDR2 YFSETQ come from the germline V gene. CDR3 length: 17 residues. V lost 4 bases, J lost 9 bases, and 12 bases stayed unmatched. CDR3 in amino acids: CASSVGLAGAGRTEQFF. The CDR3 DNA sequence: TGCGCCAGCAGCGTGGGACTAGCGGGGGCCGGGAGGACTGAGCAGTTCTTC.

In this sample, this clone turned up a few times. J is TRBJ1-2 and V is TRBV30; 7 bases are shared with TRBD1. Germline trimming cut 0 bases from V and 5 bases from J; bases unmatched to any gene: 9. The length of the CDR3 is 15 residues. The germline V gene has CDR1 GTSNPN and CDR2 SVGIG (reference sequence). CDR3 nucleotide sequence: TGTGCCTGGAGTGTCCGTAGACAGGGAGGGTATGGCTACACCTTC. It codes for CAWSVRRQGGYGYTF.

Regarding this clone: One junction end disagrees with the germline gene, perhaps due to a read error. The J gene is TRBJ2-2, the V gene TRBV7-7; D remains ambiguous. The germline V gene has CDR1 SSHAT and CDR2 FNYEAQ (reference sequence). The CDR3 runs 14 residues. The DNA of the CDR3 is TGTGCTAGCAGCTTAGTTCGGGCTGGAGGGGAGCTGTTTTTT. This sequence encodes CASSLVRAGGELFF.

This clone was counted a few times. V gene TRBV29-1 combines with J gene TRBJ2-3, with D unresolved. The V and J ends lost 1 base and 1 base respectively, with 9 bases between them. The CDR3 length is 14 residues. Germline CDR1 SQVTM, CDR2 ANQGSEA. CDR3 residues: CSVEVQYRTDTQYF. The CDR3 DNA follows: TGCAGCGTTGAAGTCCAGTACCGCACAGATACGCAGTATTTT.